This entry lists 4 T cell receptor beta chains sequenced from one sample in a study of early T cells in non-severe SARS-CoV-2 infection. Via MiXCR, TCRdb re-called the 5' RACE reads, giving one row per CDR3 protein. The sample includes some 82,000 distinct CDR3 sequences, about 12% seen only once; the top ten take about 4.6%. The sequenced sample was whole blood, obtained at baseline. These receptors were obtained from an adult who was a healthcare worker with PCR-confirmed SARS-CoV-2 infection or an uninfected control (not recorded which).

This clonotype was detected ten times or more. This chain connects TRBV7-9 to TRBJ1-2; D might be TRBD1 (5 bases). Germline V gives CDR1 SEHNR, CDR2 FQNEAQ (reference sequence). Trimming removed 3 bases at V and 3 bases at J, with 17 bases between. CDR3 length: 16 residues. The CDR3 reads CASSFPQGRTDYGYTF. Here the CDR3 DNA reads TGTGCCAGCAGCTTCCCCCAGGGAAGAACGGACTATGGCTACACCTTC. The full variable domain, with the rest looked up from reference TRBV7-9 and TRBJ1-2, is DTGVSQNPRHKITKRGQNVTFRCDPISEHNRLYWYRQTLGQGPEFLTYFQNEAQLEKSRLLSDRFSAERPKGSFSTLEIQRTEQGDSAMYLCASSFPQGRTDYGYTFGSGTRLTVV.

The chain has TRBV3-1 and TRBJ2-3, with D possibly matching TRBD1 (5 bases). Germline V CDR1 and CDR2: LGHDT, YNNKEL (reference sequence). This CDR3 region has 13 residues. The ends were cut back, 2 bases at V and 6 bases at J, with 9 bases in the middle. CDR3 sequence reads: CASSQLRGDTQYF. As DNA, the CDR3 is TGTGCCAGCAGCCAACTAAGGGGCGATACGCAGTATTTT.

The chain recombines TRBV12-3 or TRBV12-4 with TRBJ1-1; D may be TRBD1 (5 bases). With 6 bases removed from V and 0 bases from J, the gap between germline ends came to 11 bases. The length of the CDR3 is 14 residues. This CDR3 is CASRGDGLNTEAFF. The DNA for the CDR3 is TGTGCCAGCAGGGGGGACGGTTTGAACACTGAAGCTTTCTTT.

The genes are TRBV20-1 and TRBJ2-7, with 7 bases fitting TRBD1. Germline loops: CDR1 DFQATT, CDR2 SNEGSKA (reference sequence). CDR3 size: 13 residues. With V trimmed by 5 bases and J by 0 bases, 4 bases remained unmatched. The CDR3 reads CSAYWDSSYEQYF. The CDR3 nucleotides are TGCAGTGCTTACTGGGACAGCTCCTACGAGCAGTACTTC.